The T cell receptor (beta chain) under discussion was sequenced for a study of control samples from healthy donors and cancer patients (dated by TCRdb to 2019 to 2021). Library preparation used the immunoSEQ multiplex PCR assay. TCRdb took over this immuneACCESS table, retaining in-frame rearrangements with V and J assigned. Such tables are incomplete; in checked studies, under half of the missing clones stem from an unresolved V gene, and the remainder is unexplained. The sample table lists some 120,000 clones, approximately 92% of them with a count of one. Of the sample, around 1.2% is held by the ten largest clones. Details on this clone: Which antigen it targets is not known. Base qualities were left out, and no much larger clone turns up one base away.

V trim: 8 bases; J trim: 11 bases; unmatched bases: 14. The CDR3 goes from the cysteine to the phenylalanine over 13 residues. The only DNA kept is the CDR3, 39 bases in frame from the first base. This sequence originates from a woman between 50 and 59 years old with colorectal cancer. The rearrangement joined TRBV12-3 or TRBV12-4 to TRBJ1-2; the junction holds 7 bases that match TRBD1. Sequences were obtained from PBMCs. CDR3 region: CASLSGDSVLYTF. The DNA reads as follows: TGTGCCAGCCTCTCTGGGGACAGCGTTTTGTACACCTTC.